These T cell receptor beta chains were read from a single sample in a study of immune heterogeneity within non-small cell lung tumors. TCRdb passed the multiplex PCR reads through MiXCR, listing each CDR3 protein once. The repertoire holds about 15,000 distinct CDR3 sequences, less than 35% seen once, with 3.5% to 5% in the top ten. Input material: lung tumor tissue. These receptor sequences come from a man aged 35 to 55 with non-small cell lung cancer. The CDR3 runs from the conserved cysteine through the conserved F or W. The order of the fields is V gene, J gene, D gene, CDR3 length, clone size, CDR3 DNA, CDR3 protein. D genes are given only for firm matches. Size is stated for part of the rows, as once, few or many counts, or as a class when the clone is expanded.

>TRBV9|TRBJ2-7|-|13|many
TGTGCCAGCAGCCCAAATACAGGGCTCGAGCAGTACTTC
CASSPNTGLEQYF
>TRBV10-3|TRBJ1-5|-|12|-
TGTGCCACATCTAGGGAAAATCAGCCCCAGCATTTT
CATSRENQPQHF
>TRBV20-1|TRBJ2-3|TRBD2|15|-
TGCAGTGCTGCTTGGTCTAGCGGGAGGACAGATACGCAGTATTTT
CSAAWSSGRTDTQYF
>TRBV6-2/TRBV6-3|TRBJ2-1|TRBD1|15|medium-sized
TGTGCCAGCAGTTACCAGGGGACAGGGTTCAATGAGCAGTTCTTC
CASSYQGTGFNEQFF
>TRBV10-3|TRBJ2-1|TRBD1|14|-
TGTGCCAGTGCTGCAGGGGGATCCTACAATGAGCAGTTCTTC
CASAAGGSYNEQFF
>TRBV6-5|TRBJ1-2|-|14|few
TGTGCCAGCAATTACTCCCCCGGGAGGGGTGGCTACACCTTC
CASNYSPGRGGYTF
>TRBV28|TRBJ2-2|-|15|few
TGTGCCAGCAGTTCAACCGGGACAATGACCGGGGAGCTGTTTTTT
CASSSTGTMTGELFF
>TRBV5-1|TRBJ2-3|TRBD1|14|once
TGCGCCAGCAGCCCGGGACAGGGGGGGGATACGCAGTATTTT
CASSPGQGGDTQYF
>TRBV5-1|TRBJ1-1|-|14|few
TGCGCCAGCAGCCCGGACACCTCGAACACTGAAGCTTTCTTT
CASSPDTSNTEAFF
>TRBV9|TRBJ2-2|-|14|-
TGTGCCAGCAGCGAGAGCGACCTCGGGGGGGAGCTGTTTTTT
CASSESDLGGELFF
>TRBV2|TRBJ2-7|-|11|medium-sized
TGTGCCAGCATGGACACCTACGAGCAGTACTTC
CASMDTYEQYF
>TRBV11-3|TRBJ2-1|TRBD1|15|-
TGTGCCAGCAGTTTAACAGGGGGCCTATACAATGAGCAGTTCTTC
CASSLTGGLYNEQFF
>TRBV10-3|TRBJ1-2|-|12|many
TGTGCCATCAGTGAGAGGGTGGGTGGCTACACCTTC
CAISERVGGYTF
>TRBV6-1|TRBJ2-2|TRBD1|13|medium-sized
TGTGCCAGCGACAGGGGTAACACCGGGGAGCTGTTTTTT
CASDRGNTGELFF
>TRBV29-1|TRBJ2-3|-|13|few
TGCAGCGTTGGAGGCGGAAGCACAGATACGCAGTATTTT
CSVGGGSTDTQYF
>TRBV12-3/TRBV12-4|TRBJ2-1|-|12|-
TGTGCCAACAGTTTCGGCGGCGATGAGCAGTTCTTC
CANSFGGDEQFF
>TRBV11-3|TRBJ2-1|-|13|medium-sized
TGTGCCAGCAGCCGAACGACAAATTCCGGGCCGTTCTTC
CASSRTTNSGPFF
>TRBV30|TRBJ2-1|TRBD2|14|-
TGTGCCTGGAGTGGGGGGACTAGCTACAATGAGCAGTTCTTC
CAWSGGTSYNEQFF
>TRBV9|TRBJ2-2|-|13|-
TGTGCCAGCAGCGTATGGGGCATCGGGGAGCTGTTTTTT
CASSVWGIGELFF
>TRBV20-1|TRBJ2-7|-|14|many
TGCAGTGCCCAAGACCTCGACGGGACCTACGAGCAGTACTTC
CSAQDLDGTYEQYF
>TRBV7-2|TRBJ1-3|-|12|medium-sized
TGTGCCAGCAGATCGGGACAAAACACCATATATTTT
CASRSGQNTIYF
>TRBV15|TRBJ1-1|-|13|many
TGTGCCACCGCGAGTTTCAGGAACACTGAAGCTTTCTTT
CATASFRNTEAFF
>TRBV11-3|TRBJ2-7|-|11|medium-sized
TGTGCCAGCAGCACGAACAGGGAGCAGTACTTC
CASSTNREQYF
>TRBV11-2|TRBJ1-1|-|14|-
TGTGCCAGCAGCTTAGGGGGGAGGAACACTCAAGCTTTCTTT
CASSLGGRNTQAFF
>TRBV20-1|TRBJ2-1|TRBD1|14|medium-sized
TGCAGTGCTAGAGGAGTGGGACAGGGAAATGAGCAGTTCTTC
CSARGVGQGNEQFF
>TRBV12-3/TRBV12-4|TRBJ1-1|-|14|medium-sized
TGTGCCAGCAGTTTCTACGGTATGAACACTGAAGCTTTCTTT
CASSFYGMNTEAFF
>TRBV20-1|TRBJ1-5|TRBD1|12|many
TGCAGTGCGACAGGGGGCAATCAGCCCCAGCATTTT
CSATGGNQPQHF
>TRBV28|TRBJ2-1|-|15|many
TGTGCCGGACAGTATGGCGGGGCGCTCGACAATGAGCAGTTCTTC
CAGQYGGALDNEQFF
>TRBV11-3|TRBJ2-3|TRBD2|17|many
TGTGCCAGCAGCGGACACTTCAGGGCGGGGGGAACAGATACGCAGTATTTT
CASSGHFRAGGTDTQYF
>TRBV4-3|TRBJ2-3|TRBD2|16|few
TGCGCCAGCAGCTCACAACTAGCGGGAGATTCAGATACGCAGTATTTT
CASSSQLAGDSDTQYF
>TRBV7-9|TRBJ2-7|-|12|-
TGTACCAGCAGCCCAGGACTTTACGAGCAGTACTTC
CTSSPGLYEQYF
>TRBV7-6|TRBJ2-1|TRBD2|16|many
TGTGCCAGCAGCCCTGGGACTAGCGGGCCCTGGGATGAGCAGTTCTTC
CASSPGTSGPWDEQFF
>TRBV29-1|TRBJ2-1|-|10|-
TGCAGCGTTGTCGACGGGGAGCAGTTCTTC
CSVVDGEQFF
>TRBV19|TRBJ2-2|-|12|-
TGTGCCAGCATGGATATCCCCGGGGAGCTGTTTTTT
CASMDIPGELFF
>TRBV11-3|TRBJ2-5|-|14|-
TGTGCCAGCAGCTTAGGCCAACACCAAGAGACCCAGTACTTC
CASSLGQHQETQYF
>TRBV29-1|TRBJ2-7|TRBD2|13|many
TGCAGCGCCGCACCTGGGGGGGGAAGCGAGCAGTACTTC
CSAAPGGGSEQYF
>TRBV10-3|TRBJ2-5|TRBD2|10|few
TGTGCCGTGGGGGGGGAGACCCAGTACTTC
CAVGGETQYF
>TRBV4-3|TRBJ2-3|-|15|few
TGCGCCAGCAGCCAAGAACGGGGTGGGGCAGATACGCAGTATTTT
CASSQERGGADTQYF
>TRBV7-9|TRBJ2-7|TRBD1|16|few
TGTGCCAGCACCGGGACAGGGGGCCTCGTGGGGGATGAGCAGTACTTC
CASTGTGGLVGDEQYF
>TRBV5-5|TRBJ1-1|TRBD1|15|few
TGTGCCAGCAGCTTGTTAAGGGGGCAAGGAACTGAAGCTTTCTTT
CASSLLRGQGTEAFF
>TRBV2|TRBJ1-4|-|17|many
TGTGCCAGCAGACCAGGGTTCGGCCCGTCCCAACCTGAAAAACTGTTTTTT
CASRPGFGPSQPEKLFF
>TRBV7-6|TRBJ2-7|-|15|many
TGTGCCAGCAGCTTAGGGACGACAGCCTCCTACGAGCAGTACTTC
CASSLGTTASYEQYF
>TRBV29-1|TRBJ2-1|TRBD2|17|-
TGCAGCGGGGAAGGCCTAGCGGGAGGTTGGGGGCGAAGTAAGCAGTTCTTC
CSGEGLAGGWGRSKQFF
>TRBV20-1|TRBJ2-7|-|13|many
TGCAGTGCTACAAGGGGCAGCTCCTACGAGCAGTACTTC
CSATRGSSYEQYF
>TRBV5-8|TRBJ2-5|-|14|-
TGTGCCAGCAGCTTGGGACTATTACAAGAGACCCAGTACTTC
CASSLGLLQETQYF
>TRBV20-1|TRBJ2-5|TRBD2|14|-
TGCAGTGCTCATCGACTAGCGGGAGGGGAGACCCAGTACTTC
CSAHRLAGGETQYF
>TRBV6-2/TRBV6-3|TRBJ2-7|-|16|-
TGTGCCACCACTAGACGAGGGGTGGACTCCTCCTACGAGCAGTACTTC
CATTRRGVDSSYEQYF
>TRBV6-2/TRBV6-3|TRBJ1-1|-|17|-
TGTGCCAGCACCTGGGAGGGGCAGGTGAGAGAAAGGACTGAAGCTTTCTTT
CASTWEGQVRERTEAFF
>TRBV19|TRBJ2-1|TRBD2|15|-
TGTGCCAGTAGTGAAACCGGGACTAGCGTCAATGAGCAGTTCTTC
CASSETGTSVNEQFF
>TRBV15|TRBJ2-2|-|18|few
TGTGCCACCAGCAGAGATCCCCCAAACGGAGGGGTCACCGGGGAGCTGTTTTTT
CATSRDPPNGGVTGELFF